This T cell receptor (beta chain) is drawn from a study of T cells in Graves' hyperthyroidism and ophthalmopathy (dated by TCRdb to between 2018 and 2020). For the wider study: Peripheral blood samples were taken at initial diagnosis, before any treatment was given. To identify distinguishing TCR V-J signatures, a discovery cohort of some 100 patients was used, comprising 40 to 45 with Graves' ophthalmopathy and roughly 60 with stable Graves' hyperthyroidism. Prospective prediction of ophthalmopathy was tested in an independent validation cohort of approximately 19 hyperthyroidism patients and 17 patients who later progressed to ophthalmopathy. The 100 discovery patients were divided at random into training and test sets in a 7:3 ratio. In addition, the study compared T-cell repertoires in thyroid tissue and in blood from six Graves' hyperthyroidism patients. After blood sampling, hyperthyroidism patients were treated with methimazole at a starting dose of 30 mg daily, and ophthalmopathy patients were treated with high-dose intravenous methylprednisolone. According to the paper, TCR Vbeta CDR3 sequencing was carried out on about 140 peripheral blood samples, which came from approximately 41 ophthalmopathy, 75 or so hyperthyroidism and some 17 progressor patients. What the study reported, not specific to this receptor: A 13 V-J signature model separated ophthalmopathy from stable hyperthyroidism, with roughly 88% sensitivity and about 81% specificity in cross-validation and 80%/75% in testing. Most expanded thyroid clonotypes (frequency above 0.001) were also detected in blood, suggesting blood repertoires may reflect thyroid immune responses. In validation, progression to ophthalmopathy was predicted by the model with around 70% sensitivity and around 76% specificity, a median of about 6 months before onset. No statistical method was used to fix the sample size in advance, and group allocation was not hidden from the investigators.

The junction carries 8 bases between V and J, which are trimmed by 6 bases and 0 bases respectively. The germline V gene (reference sequence) yields DFQATT for CDR1 and SNEGSKA for CDR2. Measured from the cysteine to the phenylalanine, the CDR3 is 12 residues long. Just CDR3 DNA is preserved here, 36 bases in frame from base 1. This clonotype showed up many times. Its cognate antigen has yet to be identified. Nothing much larger sits one base from this clone, and base qualities are not available. The TCR beta CDR3 regions were amplified from RNA transcripts. The first round of RT-PCR for the TCR CDR3 was performed with the HTBI primer set and the Qiagen OneStep RT-PCR kit. Libraries were constructed in a second round of multiplex PCR, after which size selection and purification were carried out. Paired-end sequencing of the libraries was performed with 100 bp reads on an Illumina HiSeq2000. Concerning the study's data processing: SOAPnuke was used to process the raw data, throwing out any read that contained adapters or uncalled bases, had a mean Phred below 15, or lacked an exact constant-primer or identifier match. High-quality paired reads were merged with COPE v1.2.5, and unique nucleotide sequences were defined as clonotypes. MiTCR v1.1 was used to align the clonotypes against IMGT TRBV, TRBD and TRBJ reference segments. The analysis included only V-J combinations with a frequency above 0.0001, which together covered 98% to 99.2% of the repertoires. The TCS score was defined as the ratio of F50 (clonal expansion) to E x V (chaos), calculated using BLOSUM62-based TCRdist between CDR3 peptides within each V-J. Welch's t-statistics and random forest reduced 500 to 650 V-J features to some 14, which were used in a naive Bayes classifier (R e1071). The public reads were run again by TCRdb, first through fastp at Q25 and then through MiXCR, and only productive beta chains were kept. Every distinct CDR3 protein forms one entry, paired with its most common genes and DNA. Here the V and J calls rest on TCRdb's processing, not on the authors' analysis. Here the sample has 550,000 to 850,000 distinct CDR3 sequences; over 15% occur a single time. The ten largest account for about a sixth of the sample.

Hyperthyroidism patients were newly diagnosed, had a disease duration of under 2 months, and were aged 18 to 65 years. Exclusion was applied to patients with uncontrolled infections, other autoimmune diseases, pregnancy or lactation. Diagnoses were based on clinical symptoms, serum thyroxine and TRAb, thyroid ultrasound and orbital computed tomography. Blood from progressor patients was drawn when they were first diagnosed with hyperthyroidism, before any ophthalmopathy symptoms appeared. PBMCs were isolated from around 10 ml of fresh peripheral blood by Ficoll-Paque density gradient centrifugation. Progressor patients were first diagnosed with Graves' hyperthyroidism and then developed ophthalmopathy during follow-up. Total RNA was extracted with Trizol reagent, and quality was checked on an Agilent 2100 Bioanalyzer.

The sequenced sample was blood. The rearranged chain carries TRBV20-1 and TRBJ1-1, with an unclear D gene assignment. The clonotype comes from a woman aged 45 to 65 with Graves' hyperthyroidism that later progressed to Graves' ophthalmopathy. The CDR3 region: CSAPPVNTEAFF. Here is the DNA: TGCAGTGCACCCCCTGTGAACACTGAAGCTTTCTTT.